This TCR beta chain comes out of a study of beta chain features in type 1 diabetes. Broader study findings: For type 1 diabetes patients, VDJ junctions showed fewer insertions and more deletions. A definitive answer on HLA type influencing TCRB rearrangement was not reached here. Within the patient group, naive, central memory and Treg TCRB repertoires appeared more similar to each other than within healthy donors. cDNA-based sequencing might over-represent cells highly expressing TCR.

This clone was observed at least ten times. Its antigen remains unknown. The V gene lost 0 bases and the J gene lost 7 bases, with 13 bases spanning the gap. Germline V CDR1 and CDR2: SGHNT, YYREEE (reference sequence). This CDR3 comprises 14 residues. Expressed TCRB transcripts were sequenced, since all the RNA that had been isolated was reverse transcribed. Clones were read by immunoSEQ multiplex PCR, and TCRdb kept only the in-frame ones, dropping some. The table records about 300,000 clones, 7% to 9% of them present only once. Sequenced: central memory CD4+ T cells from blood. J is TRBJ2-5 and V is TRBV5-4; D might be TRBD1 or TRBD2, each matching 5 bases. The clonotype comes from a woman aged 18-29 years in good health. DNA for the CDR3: TGTGCCAGCAGCTTGGCACAGGAGGTAGTGACCCAGTACTTC. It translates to CASSLAQEVVTQYF.